This T cell receptor (beta chain) was recorded in a study of shared T cell receptors in the human thymus. Some clones are missing from TCRdb's copy, which holds only in-frame ones; the method was immunoSEQ multiplex PCR. The profile shows hundreds of thousands of clones, more than 75% of them singletons. Trimming took 0 bases from V and 0 from J; bases not matched to a gene: 9. This CDR3 has 19 residues. Germline CDR1 is SGHAT and CDR2 is FQDESV (reference sequence). These records were also assigned to another study, of human thymus T cells. From that study: In corrective heart surgery, resections were taken, and these provided the thymus tissue. Blood and thymic repertoires both appeared biased in V and J gene usage.

The chain links TRBV11-1 to TRBJ1-1, with 11 bases that match TRBD1. The sample was thymocytes. The clonotype was recovered from a boy younger than two with a congenital heart defect. CDR3 region: CASSLARLGQGGMNTEAFF. DNA for the CDR3: TGTGCCAGCAGCTTAGCGCGTCTGGGACAGGGGGGGATGAACACTGAAGCTTTCTTT. Full variable domain (remainder filled in from reference TRBV11-1 and TRBJ1-1): EAEVAQSPRYKITEKSQAVAFWCDPISGHATLYWYRQILGQGPELLVQFQDESVVDDSQLPKDRFSAERLKGVDSTLKIQPAELGDSAMYLCASSLARLGQGGMNTEAFFGQGTRLTVV.